These 20 T cell receptor beta chains originate from one sample sequenced in a study of blood T cells in healthy people across ages. Sample-barcoded 5' priming and a J-beta primer mix drove a second PCR of 7 to 11 cycles. TCRdb called the 5' RACE reads again in MiXCR, with one record for every CDR3 protein. Of some 730,000 distinct CDR3 sequences listed, 22% are singletons. Sequencing was carried out using blood. These receptors were collected from a man between 65 and 79 years old in good health.

The table lists this clonotype with a few counts. J is TRBJ1-1 and V is TRBV12-3 or TRBV12-4, with D perhaps matching TRBD1 (5 bases). The CDR3 has 14 residues. Deletions cut 7 bases from V and 0 bases from J, with 12 bases between. The CDR3 is CASTRQTMNTEAFF. The CDR3 coding sequence is TGTGCCAGCACCCGACAGACTATGAACACTGAAGCTTTCTTT.

In DNA form, the CDR3 reads TGTGCCAGCAGCTTCGGACAGGGGCAAAATCAGCCCCAGCATTTT. Protein product: CASSFGQGQNQPQHF. The chain recombines TRBV7-9 with TRBJ1-5; 9 nucleotides align to TRBD1. Trimming cost V 3 bases and J 4 bases; bases outside gene matches: 4. CDR1 is SEHNR and CDR2 is FQNEAQ in the germline V gene (reference sequence). This CDR3 contains 15 residues.

The CDR3 DNA reads TGTGCCAGCAGTCCAGGGATGGGCTACACCTTC. Residues: CASSPGMGYTF. This rearrangement joins TRBV3-1 to TRBJ1-2, with D maybe TRBD1 (5 bases). Germline V CDR1 and CDR2: LGHDT, YNNKEL (reference sequence). Trimming left V 6 bases short and J 8 bases short, with 10 bases between. CDR3 length: 11 residues.

V gene TRBV7-3 combines with J gene TRBJ2-5, with 7 bases matching TRBD2. This CDR3 spans 16 amino acids. Germline CDR1 SGHTA, CDR2 FQGTGA. V was clipped by 1 base and J by 4 bases; unmatched bases: 9. The CDR3 DNA is TGTGCCAGCAGCTTAAAAGGGCGGGAGCGGGGAGAGACCCAGTACTTC. Translation gives CASSLKGRERGETQYF.

V gene TRBV6-5 combines with J gene TRBJ2-3, with D tentatively TRBD2 (6 bases). V was trimmed by 0 bases and J by 2 bases, leaving 12 bases between them. This CDR3 has 16 residues. Germline V gene sequence: CDR1 MNHEY, CDR2 SVGAGI. The CDR3 loop reads CASSYSRAGLTDTQYF. The CDR3 coding sequence is TGTGCCAGCAGTTACTCAAGAGCGGGCCTCACAGATACGCAGTATTTT.

This chain links TRBV11-2 with TRBJ2-5; D could derive from TRBD1 or TRBD2 (5 bases each). Germline V gene data show CDR1 as SGHAT and CDR2 as FQNNGV. The length of the CDR3 is 15 residues. V gave up 1 base and J gave up 5 bases, with 14 bases separating them. The CDR3 is CASSLGILGEETQYF. The CDR3 DNA reads as TGTGCCAGCAGCTTAGGGATTCTAGGGGAGGAGACCCAGTACTTC.

The chain couples TRBV15 to TRBJ1-5; 9 nucleotides match TRBD1. The CDR3 length is 15 residues. CDR1 and CDR2 (germline): LNHNV, YYDKDF (reference sequence). V dropped 2 bases and J dropped 7; count of bases not matched to a gene: 6. CDR3 sequence reads: CATSRKTGGGQPQHF. The CDR3, as DNA: TGTGCCACCAGCAGAAAGACAGGGGGTGGACAGCCCCAGCATTTT.

This clonotype has more than one count but fewer than ten. The V and J genes are TRBV5-6 and TRBJ1-2, with 8 bases matching TRBD1. Trimming took 4 bases from V and 5 from J; bases not matched to a gene: 10. Germline V gene data show CDR1 as SGHDT and CDR2 as YYEEEE. The CDR3 length is 15 residues. The CDR3 DNA reads TGTGCCAGCAGCCCCGGACAGGGAGGGTGGTATGGCTACACCTTC. Protein: CASSPGQGGWYGYTF.

This clonotype has just a few counts. This chain links TRBV5-1 with TRBJ1-6; D not certain. The V gene lost 2 bases and the J gene lost 7 bases, with 13 bases spanning the gap. The CDR3 contains 15 residues. Germline CDR1 reads SGHRS; CDR2 reads YFSETQ. CDR3: CASSFSSALNSPLHF. The CDR3 DNA sequence: TGCGCCAGCAGCTTTTCATCAGCGTTGAATTCACCCCTCCACTTT.

The chain combines TRBV7-2 with TRBJ2-5, with TRBD1 as a possible D gene (5 bases). The end of the DNA fits TRBJ2-1 better, so the J call may be wrong. Germline CDR1 and CDR2: SGHTA and FQGNSA. The CDR3 covers 12 residues. CDR3 loop: CASSLNRQEQFF. CDR3 DNA: TGTGCCAGCAGCTTAAACAGGCAAGAGCAGTTCTTC.

The sample holds a few counts of this clonotype. The chain carries TRBV19 and TRBJ2-7, with D perhaps TRBD1 (5 bases). V was shortened by 3 bases and J by 6 bases, with 15 bases between the two germline ends. CDR1 is LNHDA and CDR2 is SQIVND in the germline V gene (reference sequence). CDR3 length: 14 residues. The DNA for the CDR3 is TGTGCCAGTAGTATGTTTGACAGACCCTGCGAGCAGTACTTC. Translating it yields CASSMFDRPCEQYF. The variable domain in full, completed from reference TRBV19 and TRBJ2-7, reads DGGITQSPKYLFRKEGQNVTLSCEQNLNHDAMYWYRQDPGQGLRLIYYSQIVNDFQKGDIAEGYSVSREKKESFPLTVTSAQKNPTAFYLCASSMFDRPCEQYFGPGTRLTVT.

This clonotype has just a few counts. V and J are TRBV6-5 and TRBJ2-1; 9 nucleotides line up with TRBD1. The tail of the sequence fits TRBJ2-7 better, so the J call may be wrong. The CDR3 loop spans 15 amino acids. Germline CDR1 is MNHEY and CDR2 is SVGAGI. The DNA for the CDR3 is TGTGCCAGCAGTTACCGGGGACAGGGAAACAACGAGCAGTACTTC. Translation: CASSYRGQGNNEQYF.

Only a few counts were recorded for this clonotype. The chain uses TRBV6-1 and TRBJ2-1, with 7 bases that match TRBD2. The germline V gene has CDR1 MNHNS and CDR2 SASEGT. Trimming took 7 bases from V and 0 from J; bases not matched to a gene: 12. This CDR3 contains 17 residues. Here the CDR3 reads CASTQWGGSSSYNEQFF. Here the CDR3 DNA reads TGTGCCAGCACCCAATGGGGGGGATCCAGCTCCTACAATGAGCAGTTCTTC.

The rearrangement links TRBV10-3 to TRBJ2-3; D is uncertain. Germline V gives CDR1 ENHRY, CDR2 SYGVKD. The CDR3 totals 17 residues. V shed 3 bases and J shed 3 bases, with 19 bases lying between them. For the CDR3, the DNA is TGTGCCATCAGTGATTTTTGGGAATCGTTTCGGACAGATACGCAGTATTTT. Translated, it gives CAISDFWESFRTDTQYF.

This clonotype was recorded a few times. The rearrangement uses TRBV29-1 and TRBJ1-2; D may be TRBD1 (5 bases). Germline V gene data show CDR1 as SQVTM and CDR2 as ANQGSEA. Between the trimmed V and J ends, which lost 1 base and 7 bases, there was a span of 19 bases. This CDR3 is 15 amino acids long. This CDR3 is CSVEVPRGRFGGYTF. CDR3 sequence (DNA): TGCAGCGTTGAAGTGCCCCGGGGACGCTTCGGTGGCTACACCTTC.

This clonotype turned up a few times. V usage is TRBV6-6 and J usage is TRBJ2-3; no clear D gene. Germline CDR1 reads MNHNY; CDR2 reads SVGAGI (reference sequence). CDR3 length equals 14 residues. V was trimmed by 4 bases and J by 2 bases, leaving 10 bases between them. For the CDR3, the DNA is TGTGCCAGCAGTTCCCAGACGTTCACAGATACGCAGTATTTT. Translating it yields CASSSQTFTDTQYF.

V is TRBV28 and J is TRBJ1-1; D may be TRBD1 (5 bases). CDR1 is MDHEN, CDR2 SYDVKM, per germline. The CDR3 totals 16 residues. Trimming removed 3 bases from V and 5 bases from J, with 19 bases in between. Here the CDR3 DNA reads TGTGCCAGCAGTTTGAGGTTGGGGGTTGGGGTGACTGAAGCTTTCTTT. Amino acids: CASSLRLGVGVTEAFF.

The table lists this clonotype with many counts. This chain connects TRBV20-1 to TRBJ2-4; TRBD1 might be the D (6 bases). The CDR3 contains 13 residues. Trimming cost V 3 bases and J 13 bases, with 19 bases left between them. Per the germline V gene, CDR1 is DFQATT and CDR2 is SNEGSKA (reference sequence). CDR3 protein: CSASPRLDRKQYF. CDR3 bases: TGCAGTGCTAGCCCCCGTTTGGACAGAAAACAGTACTTC.

This clonotype was seen only a few times. The gene calls are TRBV21-1 and TRBJ2-1; the table's D gene call, TRBD1, was not cross checked with the DNA. The end of the DNA fits TRBJ2-7 better, so the J call may be wrong. TRBV21-1 is labeled a pseudogene. The CDR3 has 10 amino acids. This chain's CDR3 is CASPGIEQYV. The CDR3 DNA is TGTGCCAGCCCAGGGATCGAGCAGTACGTC.

The rearrangement joins TRBV29-1 to TRBJ1-2, with D possibly being TRBD1 (6 bases). Trimming removed 1 base at V and 3 bases at J, with 12 bases between. Germline assignment: CDR1 SQVTM and CDR2 ANQGSEA. This CDR3 is 14 amino acids long. This chain's CDR3 is CSVEGRGAHYGYTF. CDR3 DNA: TGCAGCGTTGAAGGTCGGGGGGCTCACTATGGCTACACCTTC.